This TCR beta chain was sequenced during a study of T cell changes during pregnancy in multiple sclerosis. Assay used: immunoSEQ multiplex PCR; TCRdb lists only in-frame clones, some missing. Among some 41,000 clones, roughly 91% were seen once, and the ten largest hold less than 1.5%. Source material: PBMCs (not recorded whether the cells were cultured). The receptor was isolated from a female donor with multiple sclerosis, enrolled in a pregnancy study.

CDR3 sequence: CASSLWEGLNEQYF. The CDR3, as DNA: TGTGCCAGCAGTTTGTGGGAGGGCCTAAATGAGCAGTACTTC. The chain carries TRBV28 and TRBJ2-7; TRBD2 agrees at 7 bases. Germline lookup yields CDR1 MDHEN and CDR2 SYDVKM. V was clipped by 3 bases and J by 7 bases; unmatched bases: 9. CDR3 length equals 14 residues.